This entry lists 12 T cell receptor beta chains sequenced from one sample in a study of OX40 agonist ivuxolimab in advanced cancers. Some clones are missing from TCRdb's copy, which holds only in-frame ones; the method was immunoSEQ multiplex PCR. The sample has roughly 75,000 clones; roughly 89% are singletons. The starting material was CD4+ or CD8+ T cells sorted from blood, obtained in a trial of the OX40 agonist ivuxolimab. These TCRs come from an adult with an advanced solid tumor such as melanoma, head and neck, liver or kidney cancer.

The J gene is TRBJ2-1, the V gene TRBV7-6; D unclear. Germline V gives CDR1 SGHVS, CDR2 FNYEAQ. Trimming pared 2 bases from V and 6 bases from J, leaving 8 bases between. CDR3 length: 13 residues. The CDR3 reads CASSLWQTNEQFF. In nucleotides, the CDR3 is TGTGCCAGCAGCTTATGGCAGACCAATGAGCAGTTCTTC.

The V gene is TRBV6-5, the J gene TRBJ2-2; 11 nucleotides match TRBD2. Germline V lookup: CDR1 MNHEY, CDR2 SVGAGI. This CDR3 is built from 14 residues. With 6 bases clipped from V and 4 bases from J, the junction kept 1 base outside the gene matches. CDR3 amino acids: CASSLAGGTGELFF. In DNA form, the CDR3 reads TGTGCCAGCAGCCTAGCGGGAGGCACCGGGGAGCTGTTTTTT.

This clone occurred once. The gene calls are TRBV13 and TRBJ2-7; 8 bases line up with TRBD2. CDR3 length: 14 amino acids. The trim removed 1 base at V and 6 bases at J, leaving 5 bases unmatched. Germline V gene data show CDR1 as PRHDT and CDR2 as FYEKMQ (reference sequence). CDR3 region: CASSLVETSVEQYF. As DNA, the CDR3 is TGTGCCAGCAGCTTAGTAGAGACTAGCGTCGAGCAGTACTTC.

The chain combines TRBV9 with TRBJ2-7; 9 positions match TRBD1. Germline CDR1 reads SGDLS; CDR2 reads YYNGEE. CDR3 length: 14 amino acids. V gave up 7 bases and J gave up 2 bases; unmatched junction bases: 7. CDR3 loop: CASSQGTGPYEQYF. In nucleotides, the CDR3 is TGTGCCAGCTCCCAAGGGACAGGGCCCTACGAGCAGTACTTC.

The J gene is TRBJ2-1, the V gene TRBV5-1; the match to TRBD1 covers 8 bases. The CDR3 runs to 15 residues. Germline V gives CDR1 SGHRS, CDR2 YFSETQ. Trimming took 0 bases from V and 3 from J; bases not matched to a gene: 2. This chain's CDR3 is CASSLAGQDYNEQFF. The CDR3 bases are TGCGCCAGCAGCTTGGCGGGACAGGACTACAATGAGCAGTTCTTC.

The chain is built from TRBV27 and TRBJ2-7; the match to TRBD2 covers 12 bases. This CDR3 has 18 amino acids. V lost 4 bases to trimming and J lost 3 bases; unmatched junction nucleotides: 13. The germline gives CDR1 MNHEY, CDR2 SMNVEV (reference sequence). CDR3 sequence (DNA): TGTGCCAGCAGTTGGGGAGGGGCTAGCGGGAGGGGAATCTACGAGCAGTACTTC. Its protein is CASSWGGASGRGIYEQYF.

The rearrangement links TRBV5-1 to TRBJ1-1; D gene ambiguous. The CDR3 runs to 13 residues. V gave up 3 bases and J gave up 2 bases, with 8 bases separating them. CDR1 is SGHRS and CDR2 is YFSETQ in the germline V gene. Here the CDR3 DNA reads TGCGCCAGCAGCTCCACGGACAACACTGAAGCTTTCTTT. Its translation: CASSSTDNTEAFF.

The rearrangement joins TRBV19 to TRBJ1-1, with 9 bases identical to TRBD1. Germline trimming cut 5 bases from V and 2 bases from J; bases unmatched to any gene: 3. Per germline, CDR1 LNHDA and CDR2 SQIVND (reference sequence). The CDR3 covers 14 residues. CDR3 loop: CASSEGQGNTEAFF. In DNA form, the CDR3 reads TGTGCCAGTAGTGAGGGACAGGGTAACACTGAAGCTTTCTTT.

The chain recombines TRBV13 with TRBJ2-5; 8 bases match TRBD1. The CDR3 covers 15 residues. The germline CDR1 and CDR2 sequences are PRHDT and FYEKMQ (reference sequence). The V and J ends lost 5 bases and 5 bases, in that order; junction bases with no gene match: 10. CDR3 coding DNA: TGTGCCAGCAGCCCCAGACAGGGGATGGGGGAGACCCAGTACTTC. Translation gives CASSPRQGMGETQYF.

The chain couples TRBV30 to TRBJ2-1; 7 nucleotides agree with TRBD1. CDR3 length equals 15 residues. From germline, CDR1 is GTSNPN and CDR2 SVGIG (reference sequence). The trim removed 0 bases at V and 3 bases at J, leaving 5 bases unmatched. The CDR3 nucleotides are TGTGCCTGGAGTGTCTGGGACAGTTTCTACAATGAGCAGTTCTTC. Protein: CAWSVWDSFYNEQFF.

The V gene is TRBV29-1, the J gene TRBJ2-1, with D perhaps TRBD1 or TRBD2 (5 bases each). Trimming stripped 6 bases from V and 2 bases from J, with 11 bases between. The CDR3 has 13 amino acids. The germline V gene encodes CDR1 SQVTM and CDR2 ANQGSEA. In nucleotides, the CDR3 is TGCAGCGTGCACCGGGGCGCCTACAATGAGCAGTTCTTC. It specifies CSVHRGAYNEQFF.

This clone is a singleton in its sample. V usage is TRBV2 and J usage is TRBJ2-1, with 11 bases lining up with TRBD2. Trimming removed 6 bases from V and 4 bases from J; junction bases left unmatched: 2. The CDR3 sequence is 14 residues long. Germline-derived CDR1 and CDR2 are SNHLY and FYNNEI. The CDR3 reads CASRGTSGYNEQFF. In DNA form, the CDR3 reads TGTGCCAGCAGGGGGACTAGCGGATACAATGAGCAGTTCTTC.